The subject of this entry is one T cell receptor beta chain. The data were obtained in a study of blood T cell repertoires in COVID-19. Turning to the study itself: T cells, B-cell-depleted T cells, or PBMCs provided the cDNA or gDNA that served as material.

V gave up 1 base and J gave up 5 bases, with 11 bases separating them. The CDR3 has 14 amino acids. Germline V gene data show CDR1 as SEHNR and CDR2 as FQNEAQ (reference sequence). Sequenced by immunoSEQ multiplex PCR; TCRdb stores in-frame clones only, minus some. Among 120,000 or so clones listed, 70% to 80% were seen once. The rearrangement uses TRBV7-9 and TRBJ1-2, with D possibly matching TRBD1 (6 bases). The TCR was taken from a man aged 45 to 65 with acute or convalescent COVID-19. The specimen was peripheral blood. In nucleotides, the CDR3 is TGTGCCAGCAGCTTAGAAACAGGGAGTTATGGCTACACCTTC. As protein: CASSLETGSYGYTF.